This is a list of T cell receptor beta chains from one sample in a study of neoadjuvant anti-PD-1 for oral cavity cancer. Libraries were prepared by immunoSEQ multiplex PCR; TCRdb keeps only in-frame clonotypes and omits some of them. The sample yields some 8,000 clones, approximately 70% seen once. The material sequenced was PBMCs, taken after nivolumab (anti-PD-1) treatment. The origin of the receptors is a person aged 40-85 years with oral cavity squamous cell carcinoma. CDR3s include the opening cysteine and the closing phenylalanine or tryptophan. D genes are given only for firm matches.

j_call,v_call,d_call,cdr3_aa,cdr3_nt
TRBJ1-6,TRBV27,-,CASSPGTPGGALHF,TGTGCCAGCAGTCCCGGGACACCGGGAGGGGCCCTCCACTTT
TRBJ2-7,TRBV13,-,CASSLQGSYEQYF,TGTGCCAGCAGCTTACAGGGCTCCTACGAGCAGTACTTC
TRBJ2-7,TRBV7-2,-,CASSLGAGISYEQYF,TGTGCCAGCAGCCTCGGTGCAGGGATTAGCTACGAGCAGTACTTC
TRBJ2-3,TRBV6-4,TRBD2,CASSERGGTDTQYF,TGTGCCAGCAGTGAGCGGGGGGGCACAGATACGCAGTATTTT
TRBJ2-1,TRBV13,TRBD1,CASSLEPGGKDEQFF,TGTGCCAGCAGCTTGGAGCCAGGGGGCAAGGATGAGCAGTTCTTC
TRBJ1-6,TRBV11-2,-,CASSLEIGYNSPLHF,TGTGCCAGCAGCTTAGAGATAGGTTATAATTCACCCCTCCACTTT
TRBJ2-1,TRBV11-2,-,CASSSQGKGTAEQFF,TGTGCCAGCAGCTCCCAGGGGAAGGGGACGGCCGAGCAGTTCTTC
TRBJ2-7,TRBV7-6,-,CASRVGTSYEQYF,TGTGCCAGCAGGGTCGGGACGTCCTACGAGCAGTACTTC
TRBJ2-2,TRBV14,-,CASSSGGTGELFF,TGTGCCAGCAGCTCCGGGGGCACCGGGGAGCTGTTTTTT
TRBJ1-5,TRBV6-1,TRBD1,CASSEVAGGRSNQPQHF,TGTGCCAGCAGTGAAGTGGCAGGGGGTAGGAGCAATCAGCCCCAGCATTTT